This T cell receptor beta chain was recorded in a study of blood T cell repertoires in COVID-19 (dated by TCRdb to the early 2020s). In terms of the full investigation: Samples covering the acute and convalescent phases of COVID-19 were provided by collaborators in the United States, Italy and Spain. A freely available public database, intended as a resource for researchers studying the immune response to SARS-CoV-2, is where the repertoires were released. Subjects who had been exposed to COVID-19, were actively infected with it, or had recovered from it provided the deeply sampled blood TCRbeta repertoires that made up the dataset. The samples were drawn from two sources: the first 160 participants of the ongoing ImmuneRACE study, and 1,254 subjects contributed by 6 global collaborators. The prospective study material was composed of cDNA or gDNA derived from T cells, B-cell-depleted T cells, or PBMCs. Where available, HLA class I and class II types were taken from metadata supplied by the sample provider and were not determined by assay-based typing. Nearly every sample came with metadata listing a de-identified subject ID, COVID-19 status, age in years and sex. General findings and caveats noted by the study authors: Clinical and demographic metadata were provided uncurated, with the amount varying by source and participant.

The collaborating institutions used their own protocols to collect whole blood in K2EDTA tubes. For TCRbeta analysis, collaborator samples were shipped as frozen whole blood, as isolated PBMCs, or as DNA extracted from either sample type. TCRbeta CDR3 regions were amplified from genomic DNA using the immunoSEQ Assay, a bias-controlled multiplex PCR. Per the original workflow: The number of nucleated cells in each sample was estimated from the amplification of reference gene primers within the assay. Sequence reads were collapsed and filtered to measure the absolute abundance of every unique TCRbeta CDR3 rearrangement. For each sample, productive Simpson clonality was calculated as the square root of Simpson's diversity index over productive rearrangements. Entries here come from immuneACCESS through TCRdb and include only in-frame sequences with V and J called. Some clones fail to appear in such tables; in the studies checked, an unresolved V gene covers under half of the shortfall, and the cause of the remainder is unknown. The V and J calls and clone size are taken from that table; D and trimming were inferred from the DNA. This sample is represented by under 85,000 clones; around nine tenths of them were singletons. Jointly, the top ten make up about 5.3% of the sample.

As for this clone: Its antigen is not yet known. No per-base quality is available; no much larger clone lies one base away.

This TCR came from a woman of 80 years or more with active or convalescent COVID-19. The sequenced sample was peripheral blood.

The CDR3 region reads CASSAGSFQFTDTQYF. The DNA sequence reads TGTGCCAGCAGCGCGGGTTCTTTTCAATTCACAGATACGCAGTATTTT. The rearrangement joined TRBV9 to TRBJ2-3, with the D gene not confidently named. Its CDR3 holds 16 amino acids, cysteine through phenylalanine. Kept here is only the CDR3 DNA, which spans 48 bases and is read in frame from base 1. V loses 3 bases of germline sequence and J loses 2 bases, and the interval between the two ends is 16 bases. CDR1 and CDR2 are drawn from the germline V gene: SGDLS, YYNGEE.